These 22 T cell receptor beta chains originate from one sample sequenced in a study of blood T cell repertoires in COVID-19. Profiling relied on immunoSEQ multiplex PCR, and the TCRdb table lists in-frame clones only, not all of them. The repertoire consists of some 240,000 clones, with 65% to 85% occurring once and the leading ten covering roughly 13%. Sequenced sample: peripheral blood. The receptors were gathered from a human donor in a cohort sampled during active COVID-19.

The chain recombines TRBV28 with TRBJ1-2, with a possible D match to TRBD1 (5 bases). This CDR3 has 16 amino acids. The germline V gene has CDR1 MDHEN and CDR2 SYDVKM. V gave up 1 base and J gave up 3 bases, with 15 bases separating them. The CDR3 DNA is TGTGCCAGCAGTTTATCGGCATGGGGCTTGGACTATGGCTACACCTTC. Its protein is CASSLSAWGLDYGYTF.

The rearrangement links TRBV7-6 to TRBJ2-1; TRBD2 aligns across 13 bases. Germline V gene lookup returns CDR1 SGHVS and CDR2 FNYEAQ. With V trimmed by 3 bases and J by 9 bases, 5 bases remained unmatched. The CDR3 extends over 15 amino acids. CDR3 loop: CASSFWTSGSGEQFF. The CDR3 DNA reads TGTGCCAGCAGCTTCTGGACTAGCGGGAGTGGTGAGCAGTTCTTC.

The J gene is TRBJ1-2, the V gene TRBV5-4; 8 bases fit TRBD1. J was trimmed by 8 bases and V by 3 bases; bases with no gene match: 9. CDR1 SGHNT and CDR2 YYREEE come from the germline V gene (reference sequence). This CDR3 is 14 amino acids long. The CDR3 sequence is CASSYMGQATGYTF. The CDR3 DNA is TGTGCCAGCAGCTACATGGGACAGGCTACGGGCTACACCTTC. Together with reference TRBV5-4 and TRBJ1-2, the CDR3 gives the full variable domain: ETGVTQSPTHLIKTRGQQVTLRCSSQSGHNTVSWYQQALGQGPQFIFQYYREEENGRGNFPPRFSGLQFPNYSSELNVNALELDDSALYLCASSYMGQATGYTFGSGTRLTVV.

The chain joins TRBV10-3 to TRBJ1-6; a possible D gene is TRBD1 (5 bases). Germline V lookup: CDR1 ENHRY, CDR2 SYGVKD. This CDR3 region has 16 residues. With 5 bases removed from V and 6 bases from J, the gap between germline ends came to 17 bases. The DNA of the CDR3 is TGTGCCATCAGTAACTCACCCCCTGACAGTAATTCACCCCTCCACTTT. Protein: CAISNSPPDSNSPLHF.

This clone was seen more than once but under ten times. The chain is built from TRBV5-1 and TRBJ1-1, with 8 bases that match TRBD1. Germline-derived CDR1 and CDR2 are SGHRS and YFSETQ. The CDR3 extends over 15 amino acids. The junction had 7 bases not matched to a gene; V was cut back by 4 bases and J by 2 bases. Here the CDR3 reads CASSGEGQANTEAFF. The CDR3 DNA follows: TGCGCCAGCAGCGGAGAGGGACAGGCAAACACTGAAGCTTTCTTT.

This clone was picked up a small number of times. This chain joins TRBV18 and TRBJ1-1; weak D call: TRBD1 (6 bases). Per the germline V gene, CDR1 is KGHSH and CDR2 is LQKENI. The CDR3 spans 15 residues. Trimming cost V 4 bases and J 1 base, with 13 bases left between them. The CDR3 DNA sequence: TGTGCCAGCTCACTGCGCTCGGACAGGAACACTGAAGCTTTCTTT. The encoded protein is CASSLRSDRNTEAFF.

The table lists this clone with a count of one. The chain uses TRBV2 and TRBJ1-2; D may be TRBD1 (5 bases). V was clipped by 8 bases and J by 4 bases, with 11 bases between them. CDR1 and CDR2 (germline): SNHLY, FYNNEI. The CDR3 is made up of 12 amino acids. The CDR3 region is CASPPGGYGYTF. The CDR3 nucleotides are TGTGCCAGCCCCCCGGGGGGCTATGGCTACACCTTC.

The chain joins TRBV28 to TRBJ1-2, with unresolved D. The CDR3 consists of 12 residues. The germline V gene encodes CDR1 MDHEN and CDR2 SYDVKM. V lost 8 bases and J 1 base, leaving 8 bases between the germline ends. The CDR3 DNA reads TGTGCCAGCTCTGTAGTTAACTATGGCTACACCTTC. The encoded protein is CASSVVNYGYTF.

The CDR3 is CASSYSGHNSPLHF. As DNA, the CDR3 is TGTGCCAGCAGTTACTCGGGGCATAATTCACCCCTCCACTTT. The genes are TRBV6-2 or TRBV6-3 and TRBJ1-6; maybe TRBD1 (5 bases). The CDR3 sequence is 14 residues long. Trimming cost V 0 bases and J 5 bases, with 5 bases left between them. From germline, CDR1 is MNHEY and CDR2 SVGEGT.

The chain uses TRBV4-2 and TRBJ2-7; 7 bases are shared with TRBD1. Germline CDR1 LGHNA, CDR2 YNFKEQ. The CDR3 loop spans 16 amino acids. V dropped 4 bases and J dropped 0; count of bases not matched to a gene: 9. The CDR3 region has the DNA TGTGCCAGCAGCCGCGTAACAGGGGAAAGCTCCTACGAGCAGTACTTC. Residues: CASSRVTGESSYEQYF.

This clone appeared a few times. Other DNA sequences in the same sample also yield this CDR3. This chain links TRBV9 with TRBJ1-1; D call uncertain. The CDR3 sequence is 13 residues long. V shed 0 bases and J shed 5 bases, with 8 bases lying between them. The germline V gene has CDR1 SGDLS and CDR2 YYNGEE. The CDR3 DNA reads as TGTGCCAGCAGCGTAGAGCGGGGAACTGAAGCTTTCTTT. Residues: CASSVERGTEAFF.

CDR3 sequence (DNA): TGTGCCAGCAGCCGGACGACAGGGGAAAATGGAAACACCATATATTTT. Its translation is CASSRTTGENGNTIYF. The V and J genes are TRBV5-4 and TRBJ1-3; 8 bases line up with TRBD1. This CDR3 has 16 residues. From germline, CDR1 is SGHNT and CDR2 YYREEE (reference sequence). J lost 3 bases, V lost 4 bases, and 9 bases had no gene match.

V and J are TRBV2 and TRBJ1-5; 8 bases align to TRBD1. The V gene end was trimmed by 7 bases and the J gene end by 3 bases; junction bases not matched to a gene: 5. The CDR3 extends over 14 amino acids. CDR1 is SNHLY and CDR2 is FYNNEI in the germline V gene. Here the CDR3 reads CASTKDRDNQPQHF. In DNA, the CDR3 is TGTGCCAGCACCAAGGACAGGGACAATCAGCCCCAGCATTTT.

The chain uses TRBV2 and TRBJ1-2; possible D gene TRBD1, 5 bases. In germline, CDR1 is SNHLY, CDR2 FYNNEI. The CDR3 runs 12 residues. Between the trimmed V and J ends, which lost 6 bases and 3 bases, there was a span of 8 bases. The CDR3 region is CASSLQDYGYTF. In DNA form, the CDR3 reads TGTGCCAGCAGCTTACAGGACTATGGCTACACCTTC.

V is TRBV5-1 and J is TRBJ2-3, with a weak D call TRBD2 (6 bases). The CDR3 has 17 residues. Germline CDR1 and CDR2: SGHRS and YFSETQ. V was trimmed by 4 bases and J by 0 bases, leaving 18 bases between them. The CDR3 loop reads CASSLQAPGTSTDTQYF. DNA for the CDR3: TGCGCCAGCAGCCTACAAGCCCCCGGGACTAGCACAGATACGCAGTATTTT.

The chain couples TRBV16 to TRBJ1-2, with 7 bases that match TRBD1. The CDR3 contains 16 residues. CDR1 KGHSY and CDR2 FQNENV come from the germline V gene. V dropped 3 bases and J dropped 3; count of bases not matched to a gene: 10. The CDR3 loop is CASSQHTGAGDYGYTF. DNA of the CDR3: TGTGCCAGCAGCCAGCACACAGGGGCAGGGGACTATGGCTACACCTTC. Complete variable domain (other parts from reference TRBV16 and TRBJ1-2): GEEVAQTPKHLVRGEGQKAKLYCAPIKGHSYVFWYQQVLKNEFKFLISFQNENVFDETGMPKERFSAKCLPNSPCSLEIQATKLEDSAVYFCASSQHTGAGDYGYTFGSGTRLTVV.

The chain has TRBV24-1 and TRBJ2-5; D gene ambiguous. This CDR3 is 15 amino acids long. V lost 2 bases and J lost 4, with 13 bases in between. The V gene's germline CDR1 is KGHDR and CDR2 SFDVKD. The CDR3 sequence is CATSDSQYRSETQYF. The CDR3 bases are TGTGCCACCAGTGATTCACAGTACCGGTCAGAGACCCAGTACTTC.

The chain employs TRBV9 and TRBJ2-7, with 12 nucleotides matching TRBD2. Germline CDR1 is SGDLS and CDR2 is YYNGEE. The CDR3 is 16 residues long. V trimming: 3 bases; J trimming: 0 bases; junction bases outside the gene matches: 4. The CDR3 spells CASSAATSGSSYEQYF. For the CDR3, the DNA is TGTGCCAGCAGCGCCGCGACTAGCGGGAGCTCCTACGAGCAGTACTTC.

V and J are TRBV18 and TRBJ1-2, with unresolved D. CDR1 KGHSH and CDR2 LQKENI come from the germline V gene. Trimming removed 3 bases at V and 7 bases at J, with 9 bases between. CDR3 size: 12 residues. In DNA, the CDR3 is TGTGCCAGCTCACCGGAGCCCAGTGGCTACACCTTC. Protein sequence: CASSPEPSGYTF.

This clone was detected only a few times. This chain joins TRBV19 and TRBJ2-2, with a tentative D call TRBD2 (5 bases). Germline assignment: CDR1 LNHDA and CDR2 SQIVND (reference sequence). The CDR3 extends over 16 amino acids. V lost 5 bases, J lost 0 bases, and 13 bases lay in between. The chain's CDR3 is CASSPVEVANTGELFF. CDR3 nucleotide sequence: TGTGCCAGTAGTCCGGTGGAGGTCGCGAACACCGGGGAGCTGTTTTTT. Variable domain in full (rest from reference TRBV19 and TRBJ2-2): DGGITQSPKYLFRKEGQNVTLSCEQNLNHDAMYWYRQDPGQGLRLIYYSQIVNDFQKGDIAEGYSVSREKKESFPLTVTSAQKNPTAFYLCASSPVEVANTGELFFGEGSRLTVL.

There are a few counts of this clone. V is TRBV7-3 and J is TRBJ1-1; possibly TRBD1 for D (5 bases). CDR3 size: 13 residues. V lost 6 bases and J 6 bases, leaving 14 bases between the germline ends. From germline, CDR1 is SGHTA and CDR2 FQGTGA. CDR3 protein: CASRSEPRAEAFF. The CDR3 nucleotides read TGTGCCAGCAGATCAGAACCCAGGGCTGAAGCTTTCTTT.

The chain is built from TRBV5-6 and TRBJ1-2; TRBD1 matches 10 bases. The length of the CDR3 is 17 residues. Germline V lookup: CDR1 SGHDT, CDR2 YYEEEE. V shed 2 bases and J 7 bases; nucleotides not matched to a gene: 14. The CDR3 DNA reads as TGTGCCAGCAGCTTACCATCTTCGACAGGGGGCACGGGTGGCTACACCTTC. The encoded protein is CASSLPSSTGGTGGYTF. Looking up the rest from reference TRBV5-6 and TRBJ1-2 gives the full variable domain: DAGVTQSPTHLIKTRGQQVTLRCSPKSGHDTVSWYQQALGQGPQFIFQYYEEEERQRGNFPDRFSGHQFPNYSSELNVNALLLGDSALYLCASSLPSSTGGTGGYTFGSGTRLTVV.